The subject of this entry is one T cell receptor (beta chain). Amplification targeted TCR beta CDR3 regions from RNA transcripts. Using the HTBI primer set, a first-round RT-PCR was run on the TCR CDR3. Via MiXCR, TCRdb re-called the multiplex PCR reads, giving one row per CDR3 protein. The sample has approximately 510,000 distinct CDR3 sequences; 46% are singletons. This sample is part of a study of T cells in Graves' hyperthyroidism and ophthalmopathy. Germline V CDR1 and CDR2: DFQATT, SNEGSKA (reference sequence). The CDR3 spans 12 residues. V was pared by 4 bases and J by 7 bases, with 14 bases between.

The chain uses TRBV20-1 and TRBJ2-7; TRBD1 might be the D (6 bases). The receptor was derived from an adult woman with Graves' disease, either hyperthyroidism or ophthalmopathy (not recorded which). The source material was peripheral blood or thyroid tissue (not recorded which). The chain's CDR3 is CSAKDSYWEQYF. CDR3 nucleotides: TGCAGTGCTAAGGACAGTTACTGGGAGCAGTACTTC.